A single sample is the source of the 14 T cell receptor beta chains below, sequenced in a study of neoadjuvant anti-PD-1 for oral cavity cancer. Libraries were prepared by immunoSEQ multiplex PCR; TCRdb keeps only in-frame clonotypes and omits some of them. This table holds about 8,100 clones, roughly 60% found once. Indicated time point: after neoadjuvant nivolumab, at surgical resection. Sample: PBMCs, taken after nivolumab (anti-PD-1) treatment. The receptor source for this set is a person aged 40 to 85 with oral cavity squamous cell carcinoma.

The gene calls are TRBV9 and TRBJ2-7; possibly TRBD1 for D (6 bases). Trimming pared 3 bases from V and 6 bases from J, leaving 13 bases between. The CDR3 is made up of 13 amino acids. From germline, CDR1 is SGDLS and CDR2 YYNGEE. CDR3 sequence reads: CASSDNRVGEQYF. The CDR3 DNA sequence: TGTGCCAGCAGCGATAACAGGGTCGGCGAGCAGTACTTC.

This clone was seen just once. The chain joins TRBV20-1 to TRBJ2-1; D call uncertain. Germline loops: CDR1 DFQATT, CDR2 SNEGSKA (reference sequence). The CDR3 runs to 11 residues. The CDR3 loop reads CSGLYYNEQFF. DNA for the CDR3: TGCAGCGGCCTTTACTACAATGAGCAGTTCTTC.

The gene calls are TRBV15 and TRBJ1-5; 9 bases fit TRBD1. The CDR3 is 15 residues long. Germline-derived CDR1 and CDR2 are LNHNV and YYDKDF (reference sequence). J was trimmed by 3 bases and V by 5 bases; bases with no gene match: 5. CDR3 sequence: CATSRGTGSNQPQHF. The CDR3 nucleotides are TGTGCCACCAGCCGCGGGACAGGGTCCAATCAGCCCCAGCATTTT. Combining the CDR3 with reference TRBV15 and TRBJ1-5 gives the whole variable domain DAMVIQNPRYQVTQFGKPVTLSCSQTLNHNVMYWYQQKSSQAPKLLFHYYDKDFNNEADTPDNFQSRRPNTSFCFLDIRSPGLGDTAMYLCATSRGTGSNQPQHFGDGTRLSIL.

The table lists this clone with a few counts. The rearrangement joins TRBV13 to TRBJ1-6; TRBD1 matches at 7 bases. V dropped 5 bases and J dropped 5; count of bases not matched to a gene: 6. The CDR3 loop spans 15 amino acids. CDR1 is PRHDT, CDR2 FYEKMQ, per germline (reference sequence). CDR3 DNA: TGTGCCAGCAGCGGGAGACAGGGACATAATTCACCCCTCCACTTT. It translates to CASSGRQGHNSPLHF.

This clone was recorded a few times. This chain joins TRBV5-4 and TRBJ2-7; D is possibly TRBD2 (7 bases). The CDR3 sequence is 17 residues long. V gave up 4 bases and J gave up 0 bases, with 20 bases separating them. The germline V gene encodes CDR1 SGHNT and CDR2 YYREEE (reference sequence). The CDR3 protein is CASSPGQGGGYSYEQYF. DNA for the CDR3: TGTGCCAGCAGCCCCGGACAAGGGGGGGGCTACTCCTACGAGCAGTACTTC.

This clone was observed once. This chain connects TRBV9 to TRBJ1-2; 7 nucleotides line up with TRBD1. Per germline, CDR1 SGDLS and CDR2 YYNGEE. The J segment lost 4 bases and the V segment lost 3 bases, leaving 6 bases of the junction unmatched. The CDR3 totals 14 residues. The CDR3 DNA sequence: TGTGCCAGCAGCGGGTCGACAGGGCCCTATGGCTACACCTTC. Its protein is CASSGSTGPYGYTF.

The chain uses TRBV5-8 and TRBJ2-3; 14 bases map to TRBD2. The CDR3 is 19 amino acids. CDR1 is SGHTS, CDR2 YDEGEE, per germline. Losses at the gene ends were 4 bases for V and 0 bases for J; bases not matched to a gene: 10. DNA for the CDR3: TGTGCCAGCAGCCATCAGGGACTAGCGGGGGTGATAAGCACAGATACGCAGTATTTT. Translated: CASSHQGLAGVISTDTQYF.

This clone was observed a few times. This chain connects TRBV7-2 to TRBJ2-3; 7 bases align to TRBD2. With V trimmed by 5 bases and J by 0 bases, 5 bases remained unmatched. Germline lookup yields CDR1 SGHTA and CDR2 FQGNSA. This CDR3 has 15 amino acids. This CDR3 is CASSPSGASTDTQYF. The CDR3 DNA is TGTGCCAGCAGCCCTAGCGGTGCTAGCACAGATACGCAGTATTTT.

The chain links TRBV7-2 to TRBJ1-6, with unresolved D. CDR3 size: 14 residues. The V end was cut by 3 bases, the J end by 7 bases, with 10 bases between. Germline loops: CDR1 SGHTA, CDR2 FQGNSA. This CDR3 reads CASSFVGRNSPLHF. CDR3 nucleotide sequence: TGTGCCAGCAGCTTCGTGGGCCGCAATTCACCCCTCCACTTT.

CDR3 residues: CASSLNTNTEAFF. The CDR3 DNA follows: TGTGCCAGCAGCTTAAATACGAACACTGAAGCTTTCTTT. The gene calls are TRBV7-9 and TRBJ1-1; D is uncertain. V shed 2 bases and J shed 1 base, with 5 bases lying between them. The CDR3 spans 13 residues. Germline-derived CDR1 and CDR2 are SEHNR and FQNEAQ (reference sequence).

This chain joins TRBV27 and TRBJ1-2, with D perhaps TRBD1 (5 bases). Germline V gene data show CDR1 as MNHEY and CDR2 as SMNVEV (reference sequence). The CDR3 is 13 residues long. The V and J ends lost 4 bases and 4 bases respectively, with 10 bases between them. The CDR3 nucleotides are TGTGCCAGCAGTTACTCGGGACGCTATGGCTACACCTTC. This translates into CASSYSGRYGYTF.

V usage is TRBV4-3 and J usage is TRBJ2-1; TRBD1 agrees at 9 bases. The CDR3 spans 17 residues. The junction had 14 bases not matched to a gene; V was cut back by 3 bases and J by 8 bases. CDR1 and CDR2 (germline): LGHNA, YSLEER. CDR3 sequence (DNA): TGCGCCAGCAGCCAGGAAATTGGGGGACAGGGTCGTGATGAGCAGTTCTTC. Its translation is CASSQEIGGQGRDEQFF.

The genes are TRBV7-8 and TRBJ2-4; 7 bases line up with TRBD1. Germline V CDR1 and CDR2: SGHVS, FQNEAQ. Losses at the gene ends were 6 bases for V and 3 bases for J; bases not matched to a gene: 11. There are 16 residues in the CDR3. Here the CDR3 reads CASSPSQGVNKNIQYF. CDR3 nucleotides: TGTGCCAGCAGTCCATCCCAGGGGGTCAACAAAAACATTCAGTACTTC.

This clone came up a few times. The chain is built from TRBV28 and TRBJ2-7, with 7 positions matching TRBD2. The V and J ends lost 5 bases and 7 bases, in that order; junction bases with no gene match: 8. The V gene's germline CDR1 is MDHEN and CDR2 SYDVKM. The CDR3 loop spans 13 amino acids. The CDR3 loop reads CASSGTSVGEQYF. The CDR3 coding sequence is TGTGCCAGCAGTGGCACTAGCGTCGGGGAGCAGTACTTC.